Described below is a single T cell receptor (beta chain) sequence and its context. The antigen remains undetermined. This entry belongs to a study of cytomegalovirus exposure and HLA in healthy donors. General study findings and limits: Within a later analysis, the majority of CMV-associated TCR beta chains appeared HLA-restricted.

PCR amplification relied on 60 Vbeta primers (plus 13 Jbeta primers). As processed by the authors: Later analysis identified some 80 million unique TCR beta chains, 8.5 million to 13 million shared. The method was immunoSEQ multiplex PCR; TCRdb's version includes in-frame clones alone and lacks a portion of them. Clone size and the V and J calls come from that table; the DNA yielded D and trimming. The sample has around 120,000 clones, around 75% seen once. CDR1 and CDR2 (germline): SGHRS, YFSETQ. Trimming cost V 1 base and J 0 bases, with 7 bases left between them. The CDR3 extends over 14 amino acids.

This TCR was recovered from a woman under 30 in good health and CMV-seronegative. J is TRBJ1-1 and V is TRBV5-1, with D uncertain. Sequenced input: PBMCs. The CDR3 nucleotides read TGCGCCAGCAGCTTGTCCGGGGTGAACACTGAAGCTTTCTTT. It encodes CASSLSGVNTEAFF.